This T cell receptor beta chain was found in a study of blood T cell repertoires in COVID-19. Overall study context: Donors in the United States, Italy and Spain gave samples during acute or convalescent COVID-19.

Participants, about 18 to 90 years old, spanned fewer than 25 US areas. Clinical history reported by participants formed the basis on which cohorts were assigned. The length of the CDR3 is 12 residues. After removal of 10 bases from V and 8 bases from J, the junction contained 5 bases not matched to a gene. Germline lookup yields CDR1 LNHDA and CDR2 SQIVND (reference sequence). As originally analysed: Amplification of reference gene primers was used by the study to estimate nucleated cell counts. Using immunoSEQ multiplex PCR, the repertoire was profiled, and TCRdb retains in-frame clones only, with some absent. V and J calls and clone size come straight from that table; D and trimming were deduced from the DNA. Of some 210,000 clones in the sample, 80% to 90% were seen once.

V gene TRBV19 combines with J gene TRBJ1-6; 7 bases are shared with TRBD1. The source of this sequence is a man aged 18 to 30 with acute COVID-19. Sample: PBMCs or T cells enriched from blood (not recorded which). CDR3 protein: CATQGLYSPLHF. CDR3 nucleotide sequence: TGTGCCACACAGGGGCTTTATTCACCCCTCCACTTT.